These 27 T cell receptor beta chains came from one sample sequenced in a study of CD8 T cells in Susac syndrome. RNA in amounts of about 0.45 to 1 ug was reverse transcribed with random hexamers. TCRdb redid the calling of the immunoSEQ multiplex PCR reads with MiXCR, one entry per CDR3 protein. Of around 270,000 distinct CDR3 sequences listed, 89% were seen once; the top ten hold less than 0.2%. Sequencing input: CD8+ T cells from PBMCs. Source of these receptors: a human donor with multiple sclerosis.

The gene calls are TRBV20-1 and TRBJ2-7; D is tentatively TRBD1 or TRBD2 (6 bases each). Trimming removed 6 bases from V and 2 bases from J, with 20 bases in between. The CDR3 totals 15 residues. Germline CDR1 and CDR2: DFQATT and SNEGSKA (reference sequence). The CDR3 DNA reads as TGCAGTGCAGAGAGGGGGGACTGGAACCCCTACGAGCAGTACTTC. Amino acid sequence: CSAERGDWNPYEQYF.

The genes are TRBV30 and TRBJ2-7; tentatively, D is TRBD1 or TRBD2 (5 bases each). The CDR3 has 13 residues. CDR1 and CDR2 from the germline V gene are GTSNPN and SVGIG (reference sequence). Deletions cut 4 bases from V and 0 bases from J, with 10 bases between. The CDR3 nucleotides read TGTGCCTGGACGGGGCCTCCCTCCTACGAGCAGTACTTC. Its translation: CAWTGPPSYEQYF. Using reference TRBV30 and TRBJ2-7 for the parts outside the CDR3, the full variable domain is SQTIHQWPATLVQPVGSPLSLECTVEGTSNPNLYWYRQAAGRGLQLLFYSVGIGQISSEVPQNLSASRPQDRQFILSSKKLLLSDSGFYLCAWTGPPSYEQYFGPGTRLTVT.

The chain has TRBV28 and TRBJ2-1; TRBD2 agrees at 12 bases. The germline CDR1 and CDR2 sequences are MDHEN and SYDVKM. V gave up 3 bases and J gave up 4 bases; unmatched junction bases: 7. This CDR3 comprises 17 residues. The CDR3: CASSFHIGTSGYNEQFF. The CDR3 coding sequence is TGTGCCAGCAGTTTCCATATCGGGACTAGCGGGTACAATGAGCAGTTCTTC.

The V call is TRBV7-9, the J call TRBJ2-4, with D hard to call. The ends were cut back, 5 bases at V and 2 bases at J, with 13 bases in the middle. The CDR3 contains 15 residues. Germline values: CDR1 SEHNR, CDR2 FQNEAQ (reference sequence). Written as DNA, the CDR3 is TGTGCCAGCAGCCTAATCCCCGGGCCCAAAAACATTCAGTACTTC. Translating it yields CASSLIPGPKNIQYF.

As DNA, the CDR3 is TGTGCCAGCAGTTTTCATCCTAGCGGGAGCTTATTCGCATACGAGCAGTACTTC. It codes for CASSFHPSGSLFAYEQYF. The rearrangement uses TRBV28 and TRBJ2-7, with 10 bases that match TRBD2. The CDR3 is 18 residues long. The J segment lost 4 bases and the V segment lost 3 bases, leaving 15 bases of the junction unmatched. Germline V gene data show CDR1 as MDHEN and CDR2 as SYDVKM.

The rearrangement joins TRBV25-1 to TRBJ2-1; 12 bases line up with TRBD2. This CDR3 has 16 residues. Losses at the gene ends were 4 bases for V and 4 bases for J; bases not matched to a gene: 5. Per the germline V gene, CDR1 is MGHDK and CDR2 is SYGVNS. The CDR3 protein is CASSGPGLAGYNEQFF. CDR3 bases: TGTGCCAGCAGTGGCCCCGGACTAGCGGGATACAATGAGCAGTTCTTC.

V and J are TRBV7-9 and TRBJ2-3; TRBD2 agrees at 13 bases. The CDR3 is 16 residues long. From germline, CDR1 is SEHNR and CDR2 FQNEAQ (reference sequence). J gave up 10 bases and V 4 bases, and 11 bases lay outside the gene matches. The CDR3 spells CASSSPLAGGPGAQYF. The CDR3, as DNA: TGTGCCAGCAGCTCCCCACTAGCGGGGGGGCCGGGGGCGCAGTATTTT. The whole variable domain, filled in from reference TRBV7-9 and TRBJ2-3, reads DTGVSQNPRHKITKRGQNVTFRCDPISEHNRLYWYRQTLGQGPEFLTYFQNEAQLEKSRLLSDRFSAERPKGSFSTLEIQRTEQGDSAMYLCASSSPLAGGPGAQYFGPGTRLTVL.

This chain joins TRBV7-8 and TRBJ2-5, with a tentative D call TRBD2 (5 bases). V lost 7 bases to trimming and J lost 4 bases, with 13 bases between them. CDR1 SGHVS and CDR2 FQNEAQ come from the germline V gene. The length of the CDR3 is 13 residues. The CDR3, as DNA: TGTGCCAGCAAAGAGGGAGAGGGAGAGACCCAGTACTTC. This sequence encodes CASKEGEGETQYF.

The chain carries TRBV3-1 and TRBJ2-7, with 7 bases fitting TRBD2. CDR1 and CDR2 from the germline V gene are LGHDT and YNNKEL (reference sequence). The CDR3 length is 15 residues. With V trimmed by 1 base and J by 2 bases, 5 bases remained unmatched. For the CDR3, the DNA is TGTGCCAGCAGCCAAGTAGCGGGCCTCACCTACGAGCAGTACTTC. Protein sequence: CASSQVAGLTYEQYF.

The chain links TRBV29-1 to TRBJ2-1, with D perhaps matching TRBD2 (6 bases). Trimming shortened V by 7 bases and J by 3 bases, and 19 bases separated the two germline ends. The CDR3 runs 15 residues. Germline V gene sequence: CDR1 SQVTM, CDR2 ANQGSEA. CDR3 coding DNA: TGCAGCGCTACCCAGGCCGGGACTGGCTACAATGAGCAGTTCTTC. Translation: CSATQAGTGYNEQFF.

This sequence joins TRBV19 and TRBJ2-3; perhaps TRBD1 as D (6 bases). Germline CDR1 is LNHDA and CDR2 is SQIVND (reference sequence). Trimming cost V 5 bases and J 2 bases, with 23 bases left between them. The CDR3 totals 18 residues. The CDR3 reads CASSPRGTGIGFTDTQYF. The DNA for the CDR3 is TGTGCCAGTAGTCCCCGTGGCACAGGGATAGGGTTCACAGATACGCAGTATTTT.

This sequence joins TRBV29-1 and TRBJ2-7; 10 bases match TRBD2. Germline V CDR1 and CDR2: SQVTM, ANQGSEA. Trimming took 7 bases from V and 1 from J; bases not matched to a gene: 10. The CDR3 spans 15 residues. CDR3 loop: CSEEIAGGPSYEQYF. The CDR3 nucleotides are TGCAGCGAGGAAATAGCGGGAGGCCCTTCCTACGAGCAGTACTTC.

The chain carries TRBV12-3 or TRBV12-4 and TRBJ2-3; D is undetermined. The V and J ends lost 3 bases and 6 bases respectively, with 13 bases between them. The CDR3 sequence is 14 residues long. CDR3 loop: CASSFLQSADTQYF. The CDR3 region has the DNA TGTGCCAGCAGTTTCCTCCAAAGCGCCGATACGCAGTATTTT.

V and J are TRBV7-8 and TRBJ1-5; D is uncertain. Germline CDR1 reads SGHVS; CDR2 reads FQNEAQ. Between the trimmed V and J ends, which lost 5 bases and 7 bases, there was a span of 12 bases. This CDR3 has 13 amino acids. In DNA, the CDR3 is TGTGCCAGCAGCCCGATGTCACCCCAGCCCCAGCATTTT. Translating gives CASSPMSPQPQHF.

The CDR3 is CASSYSANEQFF. The CDR3 DNA follows: TGTGCCAGCAGTTACTCTGCGAATGAGCAGTTCTTC. This chain links TRBV6-2 or TRBV6-3 with TRBJ2-1; D not certain. The CDR3 sequence is 12 residues long. Trimming pared 0 bases from V and 7 bases from J, leaving 4 bases between. Germline CDR1 and CDR2: MNHEY and SVGEGT.

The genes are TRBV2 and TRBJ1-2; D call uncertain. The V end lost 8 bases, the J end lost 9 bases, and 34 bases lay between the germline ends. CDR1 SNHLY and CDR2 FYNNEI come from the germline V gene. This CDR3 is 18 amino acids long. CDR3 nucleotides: TGTGCCAGCGAGCCCTATCCCGATATTCATGGATTACAAGGGAGCTACACCTTC. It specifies CASEPYPDIHGLQGSYTF.

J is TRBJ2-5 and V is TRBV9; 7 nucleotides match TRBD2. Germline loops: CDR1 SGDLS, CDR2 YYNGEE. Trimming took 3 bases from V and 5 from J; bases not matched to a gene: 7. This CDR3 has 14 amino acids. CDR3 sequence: CASSDGRRRETQYF. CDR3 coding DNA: TGTGCCAGCAGCGACGGGAGGAGGCGGGAGACCCAGTACTTC.

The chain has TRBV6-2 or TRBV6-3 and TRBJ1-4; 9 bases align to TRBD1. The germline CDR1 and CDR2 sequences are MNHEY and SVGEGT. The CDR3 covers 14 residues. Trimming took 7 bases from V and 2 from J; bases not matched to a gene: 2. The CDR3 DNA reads TGTGCCAGCATTGGACAGGGGACTAATGAAAAACTGTTTTTT. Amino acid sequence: CASIGQGTNEKLFF.

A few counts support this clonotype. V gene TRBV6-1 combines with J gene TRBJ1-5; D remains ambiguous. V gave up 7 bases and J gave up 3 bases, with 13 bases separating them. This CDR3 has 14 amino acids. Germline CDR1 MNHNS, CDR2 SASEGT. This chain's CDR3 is CASTQAGNNQPQHF. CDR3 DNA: TGTGCCAGCACCCAGGCCGGAAACAATCAGCCCCAGCATTTT.

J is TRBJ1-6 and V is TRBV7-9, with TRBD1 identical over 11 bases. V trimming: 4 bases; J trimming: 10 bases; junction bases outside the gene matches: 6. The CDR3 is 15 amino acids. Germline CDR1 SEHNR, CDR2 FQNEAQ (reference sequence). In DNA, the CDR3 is TGTGCCAGCAGCTGGCTCGGGACAGGGGGATCACCCCTCCACTTT. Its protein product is CASSWLGTGGSPLHF.

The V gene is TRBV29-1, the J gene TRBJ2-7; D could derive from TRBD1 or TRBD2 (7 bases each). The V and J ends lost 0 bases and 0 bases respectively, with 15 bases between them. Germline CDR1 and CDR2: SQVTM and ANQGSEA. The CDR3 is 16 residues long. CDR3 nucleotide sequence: TGCAGCGTTGAAGATCAGCGGGACAGAAACTCCTACGAGCAGTACTTC. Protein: CSVEDQRDRNSYEQYF.

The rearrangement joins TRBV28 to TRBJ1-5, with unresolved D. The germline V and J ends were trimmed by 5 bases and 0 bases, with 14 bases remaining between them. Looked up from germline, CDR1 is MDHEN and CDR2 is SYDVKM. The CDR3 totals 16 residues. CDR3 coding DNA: TGTGCCAGCAGTCCACACCTGGCGGGTAGCAATCAGCCCCAGCATTTT. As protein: CASSPHLAGSNQPQHF.

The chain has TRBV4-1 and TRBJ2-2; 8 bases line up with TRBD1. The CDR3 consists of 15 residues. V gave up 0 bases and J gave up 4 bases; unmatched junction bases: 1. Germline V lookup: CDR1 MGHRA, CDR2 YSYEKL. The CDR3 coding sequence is TGCGCCAGCAGCCAAGAACAGGGGGTCACCGGGGAGCTGTTTTTT. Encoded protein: CASSQEQGVTGELFF.

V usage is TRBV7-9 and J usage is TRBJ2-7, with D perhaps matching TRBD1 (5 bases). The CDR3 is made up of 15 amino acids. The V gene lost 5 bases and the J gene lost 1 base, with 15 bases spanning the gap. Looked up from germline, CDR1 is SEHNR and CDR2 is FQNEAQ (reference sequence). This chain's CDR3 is CASSLGVLSSYEQYF. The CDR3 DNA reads TGTGCCAGCAGCCTAGGGGTCCTTTCTTCCTACGAGCAGTACTTC.

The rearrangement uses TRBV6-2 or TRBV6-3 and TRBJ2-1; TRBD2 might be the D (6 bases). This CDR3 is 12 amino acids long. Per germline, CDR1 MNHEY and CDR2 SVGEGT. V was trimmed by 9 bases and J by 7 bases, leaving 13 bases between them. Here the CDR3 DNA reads TGTGCCAGTTCGGAGGGTCGGAATGAGCAGTTCTTC. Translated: CASSEGRNEQFF.

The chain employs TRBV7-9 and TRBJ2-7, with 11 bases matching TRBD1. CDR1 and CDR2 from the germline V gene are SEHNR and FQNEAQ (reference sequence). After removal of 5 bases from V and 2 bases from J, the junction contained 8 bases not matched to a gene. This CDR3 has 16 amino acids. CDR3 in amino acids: CASSDPRTGGTYEQYF. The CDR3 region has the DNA TGTGCCAGCAGCGACCCTCGGACAGGGGGCACCTACGAGCAGTACTTC.

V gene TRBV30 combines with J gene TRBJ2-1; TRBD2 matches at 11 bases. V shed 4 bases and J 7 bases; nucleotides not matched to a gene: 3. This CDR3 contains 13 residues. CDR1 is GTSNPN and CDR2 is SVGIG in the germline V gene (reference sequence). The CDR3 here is CAWTSGGPNEQFF. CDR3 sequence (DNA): TGTGCCTGGACTAGCGGGGGGCCTAATGAGCAGTTCTTC.